The sequence of this T cell receptor (beta chain) was determined in a study of read filtering for tumor transcriptome and immune sequencing. Broader study findings: In IR-seq, single-read clonotypes were roughly 80% of clonotypes but around 3.2% of reads. The sorted CD138-negative fraction was a mixed bone marrow immune population, not purified T cells. Even smaller IR-seq throughput identified most shared clonotypes.

The CDR3 totals 15 residues. Germline lookup yields CDR1 SNHLY and CDR2 FYNNEI. After removal of 6 bases from V and 8 bases from J, the junction contained 13 bases not matched to a gene. This library used around 400 ng RNA and molecular barcoded adaptors spanning alpha/delta and beta/gamma chains. TCRdb called the reads again in MiXCR, with one record for every CDR3 protein. The sample has approximately 60,000 distinct CDR3 sequences, more than 20% seen once. This clonotype is medium-sized. The antigen is not known. The rearrangement links TRBV2 to TRBJ2-1; 7 nucleotides align to TRBD2. The sequence was obtained from a donor at least 40 years old with multiple myeloma. Material for sequencing was a population of CD138-negative cells sorted from bone marrow. CDR3 in amino acids: CASSPGTTDLDEQFF. The CDR3 DNA sequence: TGTGCCAGCAGCCCCGGGACTACCGACCTGGATGAGCAGTTCTTC.